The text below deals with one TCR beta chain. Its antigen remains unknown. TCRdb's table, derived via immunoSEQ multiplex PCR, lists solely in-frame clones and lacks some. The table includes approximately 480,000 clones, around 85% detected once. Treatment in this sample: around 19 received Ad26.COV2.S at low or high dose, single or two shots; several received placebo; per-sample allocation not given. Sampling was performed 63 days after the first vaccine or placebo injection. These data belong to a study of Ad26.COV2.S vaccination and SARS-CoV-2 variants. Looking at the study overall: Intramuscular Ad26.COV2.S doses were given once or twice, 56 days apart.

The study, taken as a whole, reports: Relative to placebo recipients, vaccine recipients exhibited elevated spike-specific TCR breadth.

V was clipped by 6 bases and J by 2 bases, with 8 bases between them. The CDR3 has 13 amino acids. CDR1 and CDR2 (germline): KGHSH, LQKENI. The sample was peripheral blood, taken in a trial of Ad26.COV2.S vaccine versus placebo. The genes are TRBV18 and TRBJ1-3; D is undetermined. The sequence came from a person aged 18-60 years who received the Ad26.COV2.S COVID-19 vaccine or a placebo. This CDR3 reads CASSAETGNTIYF. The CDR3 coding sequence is TGTGCCAGCTCCGCGGAAACTGGAAACACCATATATTTT.